These T cell receptor beta chains were read from a single sample in a study of technical replicates of blood from a few donors. Assay used: immunoSEQ multiplex PCR; TCRdb lists only in-frame clones, some missing. Among around 53,000 clones listed, roughly 86% were seen once. Sequenced material: PBMCs. All receptors derive from a human donor in good health. Some clones in this sample may be carry-over from other donors' samples. The CDR3 runs from the conserved cysteine through the conserved F or W. Fields, in order: CDR3 DNA, CDR3 protein, J gene, clone size, V gene, D gene. The D gene is left open where the match is weak. Clone size is given for some rows only: seen once, a few or many times, or a class if the clone is expanded.

CDR3nt: TGTGCCAGCAGCTTGGGCAACAGGGGCGACACTGAAGCTTTCTTT; CDR3aa: CASSLGNRGDTEAFF; j_gene: TRBJ1-1; abundance: .; v_gene: TRBV5-4; d_gene: TRBD1
CDR3nt: TGTGCCAGCAGTTTTTCTGTGTCAGTCCCGAAGTACTTC; CDR3aa: CASSFSVSVPKYF; j_gene: TRBJ2-7; abundance: .; v_gene: TRBV27; d_gene: .
CDR3nt: TGTGCCAGCAGCCACGTCGTCGGGGACAGCTCCAATGAGCAGTTCTTC; CDR3aa: CASSHVVGDSSNEQFF; j_gene: TRBJ2-1; abundance: .; v_gene: TRBV4-2; d_gene: TRBD1
CDR3nt: TGCGCCAGCAGCCTGGGGGGCGGTTACACTGAAGCTTTCTTT; CDR3aa: CASSLGGGYTEAFF; j_gene: TRBJ1-1; abundance: large; v_gene: TRBV5-1; d_gene: .
CDR3nt: TGTGCCAGCAGCGATCTAGCGGGGGTTTATTTT; CDR3aa: CASSDLAGVYF; j_gene: TRBJ2-3; abundance: .; v_gene: TRBV27; d_gene: TRBD2
CDR3nt: TGCGCCAGCAGTCATCCGACTAGCCCACGCACAGATACGCAGTATTTT; CDR3aa: CASSHPTSPRTDTQYF; j_gene: TRBJ2-3; abundance: once; v_gene: TRBV23-1; d_gene: TRBD2
CDR3nt: TGTGCCAGCAGCCCCGTTCCGGGAGAAGGCTACCCTGAAGCTTTCTTT; CDR3aa: CASSPVPGEGYPEAFF; j_gene: TRBJ1-1; abundance: .; v_gene: TRBV5-4; d_gene: .
CDR3nt: TGTGCCAGCAGCCCATCTGGAGCCTACAATGAGCAGTTCTTC; CDR3aa: CASSPSGAYNEQFF; j_gene: TRBJ2-1; abundance: .; v_gene: TRBV9; d_gene: .
CDR3nt: TGTGCCAGCAGGGAAGAGAGGGGGTACAATGAGCAGTTCTTC; CDR3aa: CASREERGYNEQFF; j_gene: TRBJ2-1; abundance: .; v_gene: TRBV6-5; d_gene: .
CDR3nt: TGTGCCCCCGGTGGGGGGGGGCCCGGGGAGACCCAGTACTTC; CDR3aa: CAPGGGGPGETQYF; j_gene: TRBJ2-5; abundance: .; v_gene: TRBV2; d_gene: .
CDR3nt: TGCAGCGTTAGAGGACAGGGGAACACTGAAGCTTTCTTT; CDR3aa: CSVRGQGNTEAFF; j_gene: TRBJ1-1; abundance: .; v_gene: TRBV29-1; d_gene: TRBD1
CDR3nt: TGCGCCAGCAGTACGTATGGGACTAGCTTAGCTTACGAGCAGTACTTC; CDR3aa: CASSTYGTSLAYEQYF; j_gene: TRBJ2-7; abundance: once; v_gene: TRBV5-1; d_gene: TRBD2
CDR3nt: TGTGCCAGCAGCTCCTCTGGCGGGAGGCCGTACAATGAGCAGTTCTTC; CDR3aa: CASSSSGGRPYNEQFF; j_gene: TRBJ2-1; abundance: .; v_gene: TRBV7-3; d_gene: TRBD2
CDR3nt: TGTGCCAGCAGCATGGGACACCGAACTAACTATGGCTACACCTTC; CDR3aa: CASSMGHRTNYGYTF; j_gene: TRBJ1-2; abundance: .; v_gene: TRBV7-2; d_gene: .
CDR3nt: TGTGCCAGTAGTATTTCAGGGGGTGGTCAGCCCCAGCATTTT; CDR3aa: CASSISGGGQPQHF; j_gene: TRBJ1-5; abundance: .; v_gene: TRBV19; d_gene: TRBD1
CDR3nt: TGTGCCAGCACCGACTGGACTAGCGGGAGACGCAATGAGCAGTTCTTC; CDR3aa: CASTDWTSGRRNEQFF; j_gene: TRBJ2-1; abundance: once; v_gene: TRBV6-6; d_gene: TRBD2
CDR3nt: TGTGCCAGCAGCTTAGGAAGAGGGAGGGGGAGTTCACCCCTCCACTTT; CDR3aa: CASSLGRGRGSSPLHF; j_gene: TRBJ1-6; abundance: .; v_gene: TRBV7-2; d_gene: .
CDR3nt: TGTGCCAGCAGCCACGCGGGAGGAGACTACAATGAGCAGTTCTTC; CDR3aa: CASSHAGGDYNEQFF; j_gene: TRBJ2-1; abundance: .; v_gene: TRBV4-2; d_gene: TRBD2
CDR3nt: TGTGCCTGGAGTTTTAGGGGGAACACTGAAGCTTTCTTT; CDR3aa: CAWSFRGNTEAFF; j_gene: TRBJ1-1; abundance: .; v_gene: TRBV30; d_gene: .
CDR3nt: TGTGCCTGGACCAGGACAGGGGGCGTGGGAGCTTTCTTT; CDR3aa: CAWTRTGGVGAFF; j_gene: TRBJ1-1; abundance: .; v_gene: TRBV30; d_gene: TRBD1
CDR3nt: TGTGCCAGCAGCCCAGACAGGGATAAGGACGGAGGCTACACCTTC; CDR3aa: CASSPDRDKDGGYTF; j_gene: TRBJ1-2; abundance: .; v_gene: TRBV4-2; d_gene: TRBD1
CDR3nt: TGTGCCAGCAGCATAGGGGGGAGGAATGGCAATCAGCCCCAGCATTTT; CDR3aa: CASSIGGRNGNQPQHF; j_gene: TRBJ1-5; abundance: .; v_gene: TRBV7-8; d_gene: .
CDR3nt: TGCAGCGTTGATACAGCCGGACAGCTCTATGGCTACACCTTC; CDR3aa: CSVDTAGQLYGYTF; j_gene: TRBJ1-2; abundance: .; v_gene: TRBV29-1; d_gene: .
CDR3nt: TGTGCCAGCAGCACCTTGACAGGGGGATGGATTTCACCCCTCCACTTT; CDR3aa: CASSTLTGGWISPLHF; j_gene: TRBJ1-6; abundance: .; v_gene: TRBV7-9; d_gene: TRBD1
CDR3nt: TGCAGCGTTGAAGATCGGGGTAGCGGGGGGCCCAGTGGGAAGCAGTATTTT; CDR3aa: CSVEDRGSGGPSGKQYF; j_gene: TRBJ2-3; abundance: once; v_gene: TRBV29-1; d_gene: TRBD2
CDR3nt: TGTGCCAGCAGCTTGGGCCAGGGTGATCCCGGGGAGCTGTTTTTT; CDR3aa: CASSLGQGDPGELFF; j_gene: TRBJ2-2; abundance: .; v_gene: TRBV5-6; d_gene: .
CDR3nt: TGTGCCAGCAGCTTACGGGGCGGAGGGGTCCATGGCTACACCTTC; CDR3aa: CASSLRGGGVHGYTF; j_gene: TRBJ1-2; abundance: .; v_gene: TRBV5-6; d_gene: .
CDR3nt: TGTGCCAGCAGCGTAGGAGGGACAGAAGGCTACACCTTC; CDR3aa: CASSVGGTEGYTF; j_gene: TRBJ1-2; abundance: .; v_gene: TRBV9; d_gene: TRBD1
CDR3nt: TGTGCCAGCAGCGTGTCAGGGGGATTCGGCAATGAGCAGTTCTTC; CDR3aa: CASSVSGGFGNEQFF; j_gene: TRBJ2-1; abundance: once; v_gene: TRBV9; d_gene: TRBD1
CDR3nt: TGTGCCAGCAGCGCGAAAGGGGGACAGGACACAGATACGCAGTATTTT; CDR3aa: CASSAKGGQDTDTQYF; j_gene: TRBJ2-3; abundance: .; v_gene: TRBV21-1; d_gene: .
CDR3nt: TGTGCCAGTCCTGGGGGGACCGTGATCCACGAGCAGTACTTC; CDR3aa: CASPGGTVIHEQYF; j_gene: TRBJ2-7; abundance: .; v_gene: TRBV27; d_gene: .
CDR3nt: TGTGCCAGCAGCGAGGAACGGCCCACAGATACGCAGTATTTT; CDR3aa: CASSEERPTDTQYF; j_gene: TRBJ2-3; abundance: .; v_gene: TRBV11-2; d_gene: .
CDR3nt: TGTGTCAGAAGCTTATCCCCGACAGGGAAGGACGAGCAGTACTTC; CDR3aa: CVRSLSPTGKDEQYF; j_gene: TRBJ2-7; abundance: .; v_gene: TRBV7-5; d_gene: .
CDR3nt: TGTGCCAGCAGCCCGACAGGGTGGAATTCACCCCTCCACTTT; CDR3aa: CASSPTGWNSPLHF; j_gene: TRBJ1-6; abundance: few; v_gene: TRBV5-6; d_gene: TRBD1
CDR3nt: TGTGCCAGCAGTGAGAGTAGCGGGGGCGGTGATACGCAGTATTTT; CDR3aa: CASSESSGGGDTQYF; j_gene: TRBJ2-3; abundance: .; v_gene: TRBV6-4; d_gene: TRBD2
CDR3nt: TGTGCCAGCAGCCCTAAGGGAGGGGCGGGGGTTGGGAGAACCGGGGAGCTGTTTTTT; CDR3aa: CASSPKGGAGVGRTGELFF; j_gene: TRBJ2-2; abundance: .; v_gene: TRBV7-2; d_gene: TRBD2
CDR3nt: TGTGCCAGTAGTTCCCGACAGACCAGCTATGGCTACACCTTC; CDR3aa: CASSSRQTSYGYTF; j_gene: TRBJ1-2; abundance: few; v_gene: TRBV19; d_gene: .
CDR3nt: TGTGCCAGCTCACCACAGCTAGCGGGAATCTACGAGCAGTACTTC; CDR3aa: CASSPQLAGIYEQYF; j_gene: TRBJ2-7; abundance: .; v_gene: TRBV18; d_gene: TRBD2
CDR3nt: TGTGCCAGCAGAGGAGGACAGGGAAGAGACATTCAGTACTTC; CDR3aa: CASRGGQGRDIQYF; j_gene: TRBJ2-4; abundance: few; v_gene: TRBV2; d_gene: TRBD1
CDR3nt: TGTGCCAGCAGCAAAACTAGCGGGGGCCCCTTTCGAGGGGAGCTGTTTTTT; CDR3aa: CASSKTSGGPFRGELFF; j_gene: TRBJ2-2; abundance: .; v_gene: TRBV7-9; d_gene: TRBD2
CDR3nt: TGTGCCAGCAGCCAAGACGCGGGGGCTGGAGGAGATACGCAGTATTTT; CDR3aa: CASSQDAGAGGDTQYF; j_gene: TRBJ2-3; abundance: .; v_gene: TRBV4-2; d_gene: .
CDR3nt: TGTGCCAGCAGCGTATCTGTGGGAGGGCCCCGAACCGGGGAGCTGTTTTTT; CDR3aa: CASSVSVGGPRTGELFF; j_gene: TRBJ2-2; abundance: .; v_gene: TRBV9; d_gene: TRBD2
CDR3nt: TGTGCCAGCTCACTAGACAGGGGACCATCGAACACTGAAGCTTTCTTT; CDR3aa: CASSLDRGPSNTEAFF; j_gene: TRBJ1-1; abundance: .; v_gene: TRBV18; d_gene: TRBD1
CDR3nt: TGTGCCAGCAGTTACTCGAGCGGCAGCAATCAGCCCCAGCATTTT; CDR3aa: CASSYSSGSNQPQHF; j_gene: TRBJ1-5; abundance: .; v_gene: TRBV6-5; d_gene: .
CDR3nt: TGCGCCAGCAGCCAAGCACTCGGCGGGAGGACAGATACGCAGTATTTT; CDR3aa: CASSQALGGRTDTQYF; j_gene: TRBJ2-3; abundance: .; v_gene: TRBV4-1; d_gene: TRBD2
CDR3nt: TGTGCCAGCAGCGTAGGGGACATAGGGGAGACCCAGTACTTC; CDR3aa: CASSVGDIGETQYF; j_gene: TRBJ2-5; abundance: .; v_gene: TRBV9; d_gene: .